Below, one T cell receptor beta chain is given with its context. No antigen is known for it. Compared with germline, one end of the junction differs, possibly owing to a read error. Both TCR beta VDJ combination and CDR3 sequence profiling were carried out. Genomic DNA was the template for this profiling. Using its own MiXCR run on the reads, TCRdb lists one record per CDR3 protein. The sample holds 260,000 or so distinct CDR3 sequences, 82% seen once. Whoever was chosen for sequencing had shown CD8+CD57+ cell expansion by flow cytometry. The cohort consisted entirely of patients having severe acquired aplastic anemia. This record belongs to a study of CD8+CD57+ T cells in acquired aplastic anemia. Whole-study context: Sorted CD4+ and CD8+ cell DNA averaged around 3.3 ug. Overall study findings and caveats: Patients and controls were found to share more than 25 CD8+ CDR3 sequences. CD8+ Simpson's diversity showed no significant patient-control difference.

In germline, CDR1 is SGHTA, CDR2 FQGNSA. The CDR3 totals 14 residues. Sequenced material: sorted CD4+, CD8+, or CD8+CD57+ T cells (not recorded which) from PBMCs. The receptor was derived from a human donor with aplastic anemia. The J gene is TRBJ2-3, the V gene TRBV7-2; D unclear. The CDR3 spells CASSFASAMSTYSF. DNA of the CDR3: TGTGCCAGCAGCTTTGCGAGCGCAATGAGCACGTATTCGTTT. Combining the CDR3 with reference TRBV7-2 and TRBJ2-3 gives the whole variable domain GAGVSQSPSNKVTEKGKDVELRCDPISGHTALYWYRQSLGQGLEFLIYFQGNSAPDKSGLPSDRFSAERTGGSVSTLTIQRTQQEDSAVYLCASSFASAMSTYSFGPGTRLTVL.